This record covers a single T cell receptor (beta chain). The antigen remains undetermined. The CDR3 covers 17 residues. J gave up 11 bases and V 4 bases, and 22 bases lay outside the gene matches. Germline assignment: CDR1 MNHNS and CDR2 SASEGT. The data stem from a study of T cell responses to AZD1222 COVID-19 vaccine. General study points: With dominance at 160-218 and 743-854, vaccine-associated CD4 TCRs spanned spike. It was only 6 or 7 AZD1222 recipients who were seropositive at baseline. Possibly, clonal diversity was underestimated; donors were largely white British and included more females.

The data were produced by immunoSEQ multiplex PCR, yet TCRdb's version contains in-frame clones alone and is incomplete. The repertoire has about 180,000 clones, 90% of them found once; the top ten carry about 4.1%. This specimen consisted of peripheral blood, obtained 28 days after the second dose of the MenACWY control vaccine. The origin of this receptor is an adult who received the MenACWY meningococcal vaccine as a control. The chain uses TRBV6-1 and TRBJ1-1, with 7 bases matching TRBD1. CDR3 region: CASSGWDEGAMKVTAFF. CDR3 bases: TGTGCCAGCAGTGGGTGGGATGAGGGGGCGATGAAAGTTACGGCTTTCTTT.